Each of the 27 T cell receptor beta chains below was sequenced from the same sample in a study of CD8 T cells in Susac syndrome (dated by TCRdb to about 2019). To prepare the library, the immunoSEQ multiplex PCR assay was applied. RNA was extracted using the RNeasy kit, and about 0.5 to 1 ug of the RNA was reverse transcribed with random hexamers. TCRdb trimmed public reads at Q25 via fastp, called clones via MiXCR and kept in-frame beta chains. One record per CDR3 amino acid sequence lists the most common genes and DNA. The sample table records 65,000 to 85,000 distinct CDR3 sequences; approximately 93% of these occur just once. The ten largest clones represent 0.4% to 0.55% of the sample. Sequencing used CD8+ T cells from PBMCs. The receptors stem from a human donor with Susac syndrome.

The V and J genes are TRBV20-1 and TRBJ2-1; 14 nucleotides align to TRBD2. There are 19 residues in the CDR3. Germline V gives CDR1 DFQATT, CDR2 SNEGSKA (reference sequence). V was clipped by 6 bases and J by 7 bases; unmatched bases: 20. The chain's CDR3 is CSAPPGTSGRIRARNEQFF. The CDR3 DNA reads TGCAGTGCACCCCCCGGGACTAGCGGGAGAATCCGGGCGAGAAATGAGCAGTTCTTC.

This clonotype was detected once. V usage is TRBV6-5 and J usage is TRBJ2-2, with D unresolved. Trimming pared 2 bases from V and 6 bases from J, leaving 7 bases between. Germline values: CDR1 MNHEY, CDR2 SVGAGI. This CDR3 comprises 13 residues. CDR3 coding DNA: TGTGCCAGCAGTTACGTCTTTTCCGGGGAGCTGTTTTTT. This encodes CASSYVFSGELFF.

In nucleotides, the CDR3 is TGTGCCAGTAGTATTGGGAGCGGGGAAAGCTCCTACAATGAGCAGTTCTTC. As protein: CASSIGSGESSYNEQFF. J is TRBJ2-1 and V is TRBV19; 7 bases line up with TRBD2. The junction had 8 bases not matched to a gene; V was cut back by 3 bases and J by 0 bases. The length of the CDR3 is 17 residues. The germline CDR1 and CDR2 sequences are LNHDA and SQIVND (reference sequence).

The chain is built from TRBV20-1 and TRBJ2-1; 10 nucleotides align to TRBD2. CDR1 is DFQATT, CDR2 SNEGSKA, per germline (reference sequence). The CDR3 has 17 residues. The V gene end was trimmed by 1 base and the J gene end by 2 bases; junction bases not matched to a gene: 8. CDR3 nucleotides: TGCAGTGCTAGAGTGGATAGCGGGAGGAGTACCTACAATGAGCAGTTCTTC. This gives the protein CSARVDSGRSTYNEQFF.

This chain uses TRBV10-3 with TRBJ1-2, with D perhaps matching TRBD1 (6 bases). With 11 bases removed from V and 5 bases from J, the gap between germline ends came to 18 bases. Germline CDR1 reads ENHRY; CDR2 reads SYGVKD. The CDR3 has 13 amino acids. CDR3: CASTTGPLYGYTF. CDR3 nucleotides: TGTGCCTCGACGACAGGACCTCTTTATGGCTACACCTTC.

The rearrangement joins TRBV5-6 to TRBJ2-1, with 12 nucleotides matching TRBD2. The V and J ends lost 3 bases and 5 bases, in that order; junction bases with no gene match: 6. Germline assignment: CDR1 SGHDT and CDR2 YYEEEE. The CDR3 is 16 residues long. Here the CDR3 DNA reads TGTGCCAGCAGCTCGACGACTAGCGGGAGACACAATGAGCAGTTCTTC. Encoded protein: CASSSTTSGRHNEQFF.

This chain connects TRBV5-8 to TRBJ1-1; the D gene is possibly TRBD1 (6 bases). This CDR3 spans 12 amino acids. In germline, CDR1 is SGHTS, CDR2 YDEGEE. The CDR3 reads CGLGQPNTEAFF. The DNA for the CDR3 is TGTGGGCTAGGACAGCCGAACACTGAAGCTTTCTTT.

This sequence joins TRBV20-1 and TRBJ1-6; TRBD1 is a possible D gene (5 bases). The CDR3 sequence is 17 residues long. Germline CDR1 DFQATT, CDR2 SNEGSKA (reference sequence). The V and J ends lost 0 bases and 1 base respectively, with 13 bases between them. DNA for the CDR3: TGCAGTGCTAGAGAGAGGGGCCGGGAGTCCTATAATTCACCCCTCCACTTT. Translated: CSARERGRESYNSPLHF.

The V gene is TRBV20-1, the J gene TRBJ1-2, with D uncertain. CDR3 length equals 16 residues. In germline, CDR1 is DFQATT, CDR2 SNEGSKA (reference sequence). V gave up 3 bases and J gave up 3 bases, with 20 bases separating them. CDR3 in amino acids: CSASLSSLTDYYGYTF. CDR3 nucleotide sequence: TGCAGTGCTAGTCTATCGTCTCTCACCGACTACTATGGCTACACCTTC.

CDR3 coding DNA: TGTGCCAGCTCACCAGGCGAGGAAGATACGCAGTATTTT. Protein sequence: CASSPGEEDTQYF. V usage is TRBV18 and J usage is TRBJ2-3; D ambiguous. Germline values: CDR1 KGHSH, CDR2 LQKENI. V was shortened by 2 bases and J by 5 bases, with 8 bases between the two germline ends. The CDR3 extends over 13 amino acids.

The chain joins TRBV3-1 to TRBJ2-7; the match to TRBD2 covers 11 bases. Trimming at V came to 0 bases and at J to 2 bases, leaving 12 bases not matched to a gene. Germline CDR1 and CDR2: LGHDT and YNNKEL (reference sequence). The CDR3 has 19 amino acids. CDR3 DNA: TGTGCCAGCAGCCAAGAATCGCTAGCGGGGGGTCCCATCCCCTACGAGCAGTACTTC. Translated: CASSQESLAGGPIPYEQYF.

This clonotype appeared a single time. The CDR3 protein is CASSQIGSTEAFF. The CDR3 DNA reads TGCGCCAGCAGCCAAATTGGGTCAACTGAAGCTTTCTTT. This chain connects TRBV4-1 to TRBJ1-1, with D uncertain. This CDR3 is built from 13 residues. The V and J ends lost 2 bases and 5 bases respectively, with 9 bases between them. Germline assignment: CDR1 MGHRA and CDR2 YSYEKL.

This clonotype appeared a few times. The chain recombines TRBV20-1 with TRBJ2-7; possibly TRBD2 for D (7 bases). The V end was cut by 6 bases, the J end by 2 bases, with 14 bases between. This CDR3 is built from 13 residues. Germline V gives CDR1 DFQATT, CDR2 SNEGSKA (reference sequence). The CDR3 coding sequence is TGCAGTGCCTTAGGGGGGGAGACCTACGAGCAGTACTTC. As protein: CSALGGETYEQYF.

This chain connects TRBV29-1 to TRBJ2-2; TRBD2 is a possible D gene (5 bases). The CDR3 has 13 amino acids. Germline assignment: CDR1 SQVTM and CDR2 ANQGSEA. The germline V and J ends were trimmed by 2 bases and 2 bases, with 6 bases remaining between them. The CDR3 coding sequence is TGCAGCGTTGAAACGGGAAACACCGGGGAGCTGTTTTTT. Protein: CSVETGNTGELFF.

CDR3 sequence: CASSLENGINYGYTF. CDR3 bases: TGTGCCAGCAGCTTGGAGAATGGCATCAACTATGGCTACACCTTC. The rearrangement links TRBV11-1 to TRBJ1-2; D gene uncertain. V was shortened by 3 bases and J by 2 bases, with 13 bases between the two germline ends. Germline assignment: CDR1 SGHAT and CDR2 FQDESV (reference sequence). This CDR3 is 15 amino acids long.

This chain links TRBV29-1 with TRBJ1-3; D gene uncertain. This CDR3 has 15 amino acids. CDR1 and CDR2 from the germline V gene are SQVTM and ANQGSEA. The ends were cut back, 5 bases at V and 0 bases at J, with 14 bases in the middle. CDR3 DNA: TGCAGCGTTAAGAGTGGGCTCCACTCTGGAAACACCATATATTTT. Residues: CSVKSGLHSGNTIYF.

The chain is built from TRBV18 and TRBJ2-1, with 9 bases matching TRBD2. Trimming removed 6 bases from V and 7 bases from J; junction bases left unmatched: 16. This CDR3 contains 17 residues. The germline CDR1 and CDR2 sequences are KGHSH and LQKENI. CDR3 residues: CASSLQIGAGGPNEQFF. CDR3 nucleotide sequence: TGTGCCAGCTCCCTTCAAATTGGTGCGGGAGGGCCAAATGAGCAGTTCTTC.

The chain carries TRBV5-1 and TRBJ2-1, with D perhaps matching TRBD1 (5 bases). Deletions cut 0 bases from V and 6 bases from J, with 13 bases between. This CDR3 has 15 residues. Per the germline V gene, CDR1 is SGHRS and CDR2 is YFSETQ. This chain's CDR3 is CASSLGQGNFNEQFF. The DNA of the CDR3 is TGCGCCAGCAGCTTGGGGCAGGGAAATTTCAATGAGCAGTTCTTC. Looking up the rest from reference TRBV5-1 and TRBJ2-1 gives the full variable domain: KAGVTQTPRYLIKTRGQQVTLSCSPISGHRSVSWYQQTPGQGLQFLFEYFSETQRNKGNFPGRFSGRQFSNSRSEMNVSTLELGDSALYLCASSLGQGNFNEQFFGPGTRLTVL.

The gene calls are TRBV19 and TRBJ1-5; unclear D gene. Trimming shortened V by 9 bases and J by 0 bases, and 12 bases separated the two germline ends. This CDR3 is 14 amino acids long. Per the germline V gene, CDR1 is LNHDA and CDR2 is SQIVND (reference sequence). The CDR3 here is CASEAGYSNQPQHF. The CDR3 nucleotides are TGTGCCAGCGAGGCGGGCTATAGCAATCAGCCCCAGCATTTT. Combining the CDR3 with reference TRBV19 and TRBJ1-5 gives the whole variable domain DGGITQSPKYLFRKEGQNVTLSCEQNLNHDAMYWYRQDPGQGLRLIYYSQIVNDFQKGDIAEGYSVSREKKESFPLTVTSAQKNPTAFYLCASEAGYSNQPQHFGDGTRLSIL.

The rearrangement joins TRBV27 to TRBJ1-2; D call uncertain. The ends were cut back, 5 bases at V and 7 bases at J, with 17 bases in the middle. Germline CDR1 MNHEY, CDR2 SMNVEV (reference sequence). The CDR3 sequence is 14 residues long. CDR3 DNA sequence: TGTGCCAGCAGTCCCTGGAGAGGTTACGTTGGCTACACCTTC. Amino acids: CASSPWRGYVGYTF.

This CDR3 reads CASSLGRNTGELFF. The CDR3 DNA sequence: TGTGCCAGTAGTCTCGGCAGGAACACCGGGGAGCTGTTTTTT. The V and J genes are TRBV19 and TRBJ2-2; D unclear. The CDR3 runs 14 residues. V was cut by 5 bases and J by 1 base, with 8 bases left in between. Germline assignment: CDR1 LNHDA and CDR2 SQIVND (reference sequence).

This clonotype was recorded once. The J gene is TRBJ2-7, the V gene TRBV6-1; D may be TRBD1 or TRBD2 (5 bases each). The germline V gene has CDR1 MNHNS and CDR2 SASEGT. The CDR3 is made up of 15 amino acids. Trimming left V 1 base short and J 2 bases short, with 12 bases between. CDR3 loop: CASSEVAGSPYEQYF. CDR3 nucleotides: TGTGCCAGCAGTGAAGTGGCAGGGAGCCCCTACGAGCAGTACTTC.

V is TRBV7-6 and J is TRBJ2-1; TRBD1 aligns across 7 bases. The germline gives CDR1 SGHVS, CDR2 FNYEAQ. CDR3 size: 16 residues. With 4 bases clipped from V and 4 bases from J, the junction kept 10 bases outside the gene matches. The CDR3 loop reads CASSSTSGTAYNEQFF. CDR3 coding DNA: TGTGCCAGCAGCTCGACCTCCGGGACAGCTTACAATGAGCAGTTCTTC.

The chain has TRBV18 and TRBJ2-1; no firm D call. The CDR3 consists of 15 residues. Trimming removed 3 bases from V and 4 bases from J, with 13 bases in between. CDR1 KGHSH and CDR2 LQKENI come from the germline V gene. The CDR3 nucleotides read TGTGCCAGCTCACCTGCTCAGATGACGTACAATGAGCAGTTCTTC. Residues: CASSPAQMTYNEQFF.

The genes are TRBV5-1 and TRBJ1-3; no clear D. The V gene's germline CDR1 is SGHRS and CDR2 YFSETQ. Trimming took off 4 bases at V and 0 bases at J, with 11 bases between the two ends. The CDR3 is 15 residues long. The chain's CDR3 is CASSPSIRSGNTIYF. CDR3 in DNA: TGCGCCAGCAGCCCCTCAATTCGCTCTGGAAACACCATATATTTT.

The chain joins TRBV24-1 to TRBJ2-7, with 8 bases lining up with TRBD2. J was trimmed by 10 bases and V by 6 bases; bases with no gene match: 10. The CDR3 extends over 13 amino acids. The V gene's germline CDR1 is KGHDR and CDR2 SFDVKD. The CDR3: CATSRLAGYPQYF. The CDR3 DNA is TGTGCCACCAGTAGGCTAGCGGGCTATCCACAGTACTTC.

The chain joins TRBV6-5 to TRBJ2-1; D call uncertain. Germline CDR1 MNHEY, CDR2 SVGAGI. The V gene lost 0 bases and the J gene lost 7 bases, with 7 bases spanning the gap. There are 13 residues in the CDR3. The CDR3: CASSYSYGNEQFF. For the CDR3, the DNA is TGTGCCAGCAGTTACTCATACGGGAATGAGCAGTTCTTC.